This T cell receptor beta chain came from a study of T cells in Graves' hyperthyroidism and ophthalmopathy. This clonotype was counted only a few times. RNA transcripts gave rise to amplified TCR beta CDR3 regions. An initial round of RT-PCR targeting the TCR CDR3 relied on the HTBI primer set. TCRdb used MiXCR to reprocess the multiplex PCR reads, holding one entry per CDR3 protein. The sample holds about 420,000 distinct CDR3 sequences, around 16% seen once. Looked up from germline, CDR1 is SGHTA and CDR2 is FQGNSA. The CDR3 runs to 14 residues. V shed 2 bases and J 7 bases; nucleotides not matched to a gene: 5. About 10 ml fresh peripheral blood yielded the PBMCs.

The chain recombines TRBV7-2 with TRBJ1-2; 9 nucleotides line up with TRBD1. The sequence derives from a woman between 18 and 29 years old with Graves' hyperthyroidism. The specimen sequenced was blood. The CDR3 loop reads CASSLPQGAGGYTF. The CDR3, as DNA: TGTGCCAGCAGCTTACCACAGGGGGCGGGTGGCTACACCTTC.